This T cell receptor (beta chain) is from a study of long-term antiretroviral therapy in people with HIV. General observations from the study: Neither ART adherence, viral resistance nor therapy changes were documented. Post-ART diversity increased but stayed below transplant donor controls.

This clone appeared a few times. Its antigen is not identified. Each HIV participant was treated in the United States. An immunoSEQ assay, version v3.0, was performed at survey level. TCRdb keeps only in-frame clones here, not all; method: immunoSEQ multiplex PCR. This sample has about 25,000 clones, with about 86% found just once. From germline, CDR1 is LNHDA and CDR2 SQIVND (reference sequence). V was clipped by 7 bases and J by 5 bases, with 14 bases between them. The CDR3 loop spans 13 amino acids. The sample was unsorted PBMCs, taken 1.2 years after starting antiretroviral therapy. V and J are TRBV19 and TRBJ1-2; D is unclear. The TCR was taken from a man in his forties or fifties with HIV. DNA for the CDR3: TGTGCCAGTAAGCACAGTAACCTTTATGGCTACACCTTC. Encoded protein: CASKHSNLYGYTF.